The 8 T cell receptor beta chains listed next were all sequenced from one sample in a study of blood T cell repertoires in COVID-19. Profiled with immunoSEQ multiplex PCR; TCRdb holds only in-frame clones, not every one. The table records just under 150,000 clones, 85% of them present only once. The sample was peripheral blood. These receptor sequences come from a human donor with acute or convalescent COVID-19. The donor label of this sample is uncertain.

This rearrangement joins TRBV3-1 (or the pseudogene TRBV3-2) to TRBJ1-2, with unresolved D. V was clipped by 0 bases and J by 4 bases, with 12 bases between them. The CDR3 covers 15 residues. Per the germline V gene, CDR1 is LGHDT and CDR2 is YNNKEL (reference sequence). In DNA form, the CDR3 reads TGTGCCAGCAGCCAAGATCTGGGCAACCGCTATGGCTACACCTTC. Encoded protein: CASSQDLGNRYGYTF.

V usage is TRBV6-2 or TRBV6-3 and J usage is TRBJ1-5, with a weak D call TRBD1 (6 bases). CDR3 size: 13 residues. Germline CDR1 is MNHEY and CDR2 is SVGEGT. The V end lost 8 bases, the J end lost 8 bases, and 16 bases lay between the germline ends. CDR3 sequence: CASGLNTGKPQHF. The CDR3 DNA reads TGTGCCAGCGGCCTGAATACAGGGAAGCCCCAGCATTTT.

The DNA of the CDR3 is TGTGCCAGCAAGTACCGGGACAGCCGAGAGAGGGAGACCCAGTACTTC. Encoded protein: CASKYRDSRERETQYF. This chain uses TRBV2 with TRBJ2-5; 7 nucleotides match TRBD1. J was trimmed by 5 bases and V by 7 bases; bases with no gene match: 16. Looked up from germline, CDR1 is SNHLY and CDR2 is FYNNEI. There are 16 residues in the CDR3.

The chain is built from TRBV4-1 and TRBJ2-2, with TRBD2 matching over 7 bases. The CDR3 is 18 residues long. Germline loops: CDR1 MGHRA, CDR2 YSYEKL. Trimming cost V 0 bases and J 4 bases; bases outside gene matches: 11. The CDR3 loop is CASSQDGREGRGTGELFF. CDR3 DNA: TGCGCCAGCAGCCAAGATGGGAGGGAGGGCCGCGGCACCGGGGAGCTGTTTTTT.

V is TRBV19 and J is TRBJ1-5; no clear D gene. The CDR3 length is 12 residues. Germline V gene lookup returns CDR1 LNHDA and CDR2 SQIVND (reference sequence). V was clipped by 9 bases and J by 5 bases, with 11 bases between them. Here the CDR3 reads CASGVRYQPQHF. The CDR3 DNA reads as TGTGCCAGCGGGGTAAGATATCAGCCCCAGCATTTT.

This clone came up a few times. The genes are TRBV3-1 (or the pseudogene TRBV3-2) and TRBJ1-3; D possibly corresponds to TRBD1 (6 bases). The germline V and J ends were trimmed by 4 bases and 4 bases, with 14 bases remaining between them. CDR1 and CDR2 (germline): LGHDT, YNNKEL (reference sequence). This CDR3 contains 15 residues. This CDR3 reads CASSLRRQGGNTIYF. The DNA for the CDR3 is TGTGCCAGCAGCCTCCGACGGCAGGGGGGAAACACCATATATTTT.

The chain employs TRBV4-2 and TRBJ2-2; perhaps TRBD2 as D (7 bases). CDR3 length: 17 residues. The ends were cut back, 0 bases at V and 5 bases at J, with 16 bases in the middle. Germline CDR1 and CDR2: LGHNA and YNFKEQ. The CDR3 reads CASSQEGGAPGTGELFF. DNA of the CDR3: TGTGCCAGCAGCCAAGAAGGGGGGGCGCCAGGTACCGGGGAGCTGTTTTTT.

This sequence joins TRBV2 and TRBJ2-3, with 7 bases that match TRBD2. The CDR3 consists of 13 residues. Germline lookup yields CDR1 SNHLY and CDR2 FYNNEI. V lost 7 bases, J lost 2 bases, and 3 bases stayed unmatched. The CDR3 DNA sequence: TGTGCCAGCAAGACTAGCCCCACAGATACGCAGTATTTT. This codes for CASKTSPTDTQYF.